This T cell receptor beta chain was sequenced during a study of blood T cell repertoires in COVID-19. Across the whole study: COVID-19 samples from acute and convalescent phases originated in the United States, Italy and Spain. The analysed material was cDNA or gDNA that came from T cells, B-cell-depleted T cells, or PBMCs.

In the original processing: The authors estimated nucleated cell counts from reference gene primer amplification. Repertoires were generated with immunoSEQ multiplex PCR, while TCRdb's copy carries only in-frame clones and drops some. That table is the source of V, J and clone size, and D and trimming were worked out from the DNA. The table includes roughly 150,000 clones, 80% to 90% detected once. This CDR3 comprises 17 residues. Germline assignment: CDR1 MGHRA and CDR2 YSYEKL. Unmatched junction bases numbered 14, after V lost 3 bases and J lost 4 bases. The chain employs TRBV4-1 and TRBJ1-2; 7 bases align to TRBD1. The sample was peripheral blood. The receptor was isolated from a woman of 80 years or more with acute or convalescent COVID-19. CDR3 DNA: TGCGCCAGCAGCCAGGGGGTCCAGGGGGTTTCGGGCTATGGCTACACCTTC. It yields the protein CASSQGVQGVSGYGYTF.